These 14 T cell receptor beta chains were sequenced from one sample in a study of OX40 agonist ivuxolimab in advanced cancers. This table comes from immunoSEQ multiplex PCR, and its TCRdb copy is limited to in-frame clones, with some not included. The table lists roughly 75,000 clones, roughly nine tenths of them singletons. This material consisted of CD4+ or CD8+ T cells sorted from blood, taken in a trial of the OX40 agonist ivuxolimab. The origin of the receptors is an adult with an advanced solid tumor such as melanoma, head and neck, liver or kidney cancer.

The CDR3 loop is CASSKESAVPDQETQYF. The CDR3 DNA follows: TGTGCCAGCAGCAAAGAGTCGGCGGTACCCGACCAAGAGACCCAGTACTTC. The chain couples TRBV21-1 to TRBJ2-5; the table's D call, TRBD2, has no DNA check behind it. TRBV21-1 is an annotated pseudogene. This CDR3 is built from 17 residues.

The rearrangement uses TRBV27 and TRBJ2-3; 10 bases line up with TRBD2. The ends lost 5 bases at V and 2 bases at J; junction bases unmatched: 4. This CDR3 contains 15 residues. From germline, CDR1 is MNHEY and CDR2 SMNVEV (reference sequence). The CDR3 region has the DNA TGTGCCAGCAGTATCGGACTAGCGGACACAGATACGCAGTATTTT. It specifies CASSIGLADTDTQYF.

Notes on this clone: The junction differs from germline at one of its ends, possibly a read error. V is TRBV30 and J is TRBJ2-1, with 7 bases aligning to TRBD2. Germline values: CDR1 GTSNPN, CDR2 SVGIG (reference sequence). The CDR3 loop spans 14 amino acids. The DNA for the CDR3 is TGTGCCTGGGGGACTATCGGGAGTCTTAGTGAGCAGCTCTTC. Translating gives CAWGTIGSLSEQLF.

V is TRBV7-9 and J is TRBJ1-6; weak D call: TRBD1 (5 bases). V dropped 5 bases and J dropped 12 bases, with 11 bases sitting between them. CDR3 size: 12 residues. CDR1 is SEHNR and CDR2 is FQNEAQ in the germline V gene (reference sequence). CDR3 residues: CASSLRDLPLHF. CDR3 nucleotide sequence: TGTGCCAGCAGCCTGCGGGACCTACCCCTCCACTTT.

The genes are TRBV10-3 and TRBJ2-3, with TRBD2 matching 12 bases. J lost 6 bases, V lost 7 bases, and 5 bases had no gene match. The CDR3 sequence is 14 residues long. The germline V gene encodes CDR1 ENHRY and CDR2 SYGVKD. CDR3 bases: TGTGCCATCACTAGCGGGAGGGCCGCGGATACGCAGTATTTT. It codes for CAITSGRAADTQYF.

The chain couples TRBV4-1 to TRBJ1-2, with D possibly matching TRBD1 (5 bases). The CDR3 is made up of 15 amino acids. V gave up 0 bases and J gave up 4 bases, with 12 bases separating them. Germline V gene data show CDR1 as MGHRA and CDR2 as YSYEKL. CDR3 sequence reads: CASSQDGQGTYGYTF. For the CDR3, the DNA is TGCGCCAGCAGCCAAGACGGGCAGGGCACCTATGGCTACACCTTC.

The chain employs TRBV5-1 and TRBJ1-4; tentative D call: TRBD1 (5 bases). Germline V gene data show CDR1 as SGHRS and CDR2 as YFSETQ. V lost 0 bases, J lost 8 bases, and 14 bases lay in between. This CDR3 contains 15 residues. CDR3 in amino acids: CASSLEGTGGEKLFF. As DNA, the CDR3 is TGCGCCAGCAGCTTGGAAGGGACGGGAGGCGAAAAACTGTTTTTT. Based on the CDR3 plus reference TRBV5-1 and TRBJ1-4, the full variable domain is KAGVTQTPRYLIKTRGQQVTLSCSPISGHRSVSWYQQTPGQGLQFLFEYFSETQRNKGNFPGRFSGRQFSNSRSEMNVSTLELGDSALYLCASSLEGTGGEKLFFGSGTQLSVL.

This rearrangement joins TRBV9 to TRBJ2-7; no reliable D call. Germline V CDR1 and CDR2: SGDLS, YYNGEE. The ends were cut back, 0 bases at V and 1 base at J, with 8 bases in the middle. The CDR3 totals 14 residues. CDR3 protein: CASSVELQSYEQYF. The CDR3 region has the DNA TGTGCCAGCAGCGTAGAACTTCAATCCTACGAGCAGTACTTC.

This clone was observed a handful of times. The chain combines TRBV7-2 with TRBJ1-4; 7 bases fit TRBD1. With V trimmed by 2 bases and J by 5 bases, 8 bases remained unmatched. Germline V gene lookup returns CDR1 SGHTA and CDR2 FQGNSA. The CDR3 sequence is 16 residues long. The CDR3 sequence: CASSLQGTVQNEKLFF. CDR3 in DNA: TGTGCCAGCAGCTTACAGGGGACAGTCCAAAATGAAAAACTGTTTTTT.

V gene TRBV19 combines with J gene TRBJ2-3; maybe TRBD1 (6 bases). V dropped 6 bases and J dropped 3 bases, with 10 bases sitting between them. CDR3 length: 13 amino acids. Germline V gene data show CDR1 as LNHDA and CDR2 as SQIVND (reference sequence). The chain's CDR3 is CASRSGVTDTQYF. CDR3 DNA sequence: TGTGCCAGTAGGTCAGGGGTGACAGATACGCAGTATTTT.

This clone was found a few times. This chain uses TRBV5-1 with TRBJ1-4; D is possibly TRBD1 (5 bases). The CDR3 has 15 amino acids. Germline lookup yields CDR1 SGHRS and CDR2 YFSETQ. Trimming took off 0 bases at V and 2 bases at J, with 8 bases between the two ends. The CDR3 sequence: CASSLEGNTNEKLFF. The CDR3 coding sequence is TGCGCCAGCAGCTTGGAGGGGAATACTAATGAAAAACTGTTTTTT.

The chain has TRBV7-8 and TRBJ2-7; 10 positions agree with TRBD1. V lost 5 bases, J lost 3 bases, and 4 bases stayed unmatched. This CDR3 is built from 14 residues. Germline-derived CDR1 and CDR2 are SGHVS and FQNEAQ. CDR3 in DNA: TGTGCCAGCAGCATAGGGGACAGGGGCTACGAGCAGTACTTC. This sequence encodes CASSIGDRGYEQYF.

The chain recombines TRBV7-2 with TRBJ2-7; 11 nucleotides align to TRBD2. Germline assignment: CDR1 SGHTA and CDR2 FQGNSA. The CDR3 runs 15 residues. The junction had 5 bases not matched to a gene; V was cut back by 5 bases and J by 2 bases. The CDR3 loop is CASSLGTSGTYEQYF. CDR3 DNA sequence: TGTGCCAGCAGCCTAGGGACTAGCGGAACCTACGAGCAGTACTTC.

The gene calls are TRBV21-1 and TRBJ2-3. TRBV21-1 is described as a pseudogene. The CDR3 spans 16 residues. In DNA, the CDR3 is TGTGCCAGCAGCAAAGCATGGCTACCGCCCACAGATACGCAGTATTTT. It yields the protein CASSKAWLPPTDTQYF.